Shown below are 2 T cell receptor beta chains from a single sample sequenced in a study of cytomegalovirus exposure and HLA in healthy donors. Primers: 60 Vbeta forward and 13 Jbeta reverse. Profiling relied on immunoSEQ multiplex PCR, and the TCRdb table lists in-frame clones only, not all of them. The repertoire holds tens of thousands of clones, with less than 90% as singletons. Specimen: PBMCs. The receptors were sampled from a female donor in good health and CMV-seronegative.

A single count supports this clone. V and J are TRBV28 and TRBJ2-5; perhaps TRBD2 as D (5 bases). The last part of the DNA fits TRBJ2-7 better; the J call may be wrong. The CDR3 is 14 residues long. CDR1 is MDHEN, CDR2 SYDVKM, per germline. The CDR3 here is CASTHRGYGYEQYF. The CDR3 nucleotides are TGTGCCAGCACTCACAGAGGGTATGGCTACGAGCAGTACTTC.

This clone was detected a few times. The gene calls are TRBV7-3 and TRBJ2-2; 7 bases line up with TRBD1. This CDR3 is 16 amino acids long. Trimming took 3 bases from V and 4 from J; bases not matched to a gene: 8. Germline values: CDR1 SGHTA, CDR2 FQGTGA. This CDR3 reads CASSFSRAGGTGELFF. In DNA, the CDR3 is TGTGCCAGCAGCTTCTCTAGGGCAGGGGGCACCGGGGAGCTGTTTTTT.